This T cell receptor beta chain was sequenced in a study of CD8 T cells in Susac syndrome. A quantity of about 0.5 to 1 ug RNA underwent reverse transcription using random hexamers. TCRdb re-called the immunoSEQ multiplex PCR reads with MiXCR, one entry per CDR3 protein. Of 120,000 or so distinct CDR3 sequences listed, less than 95% are singletons. The sequenced target, TCR beta, came from blood CD8+ and CD4+ T cells. Negative isolation was used for CD8+ and CD4+ T cells, and FACS enrichment was applied to TEMRA cells. The sequence was obtained from a human donor with multiple sclerosis. Sequenced sample: CD4+ T cells from PBMCs.

CDR3 region: CASSPGTRSSYEQYF. CDR3 bases: TGTGCCAGCTCCCCCGGGACTAGGAGCTCCTACGAGCAGTACTTC. The genes are TRBV18 and TRBJ2-7; 8 bases are a match to TRBD2. The V and J ends lost 6 bases and 0 bases, in that order; junction bases with no gene match: 7. This CDR3 region has 15 residues. Germline values: CDR1 KGHSH, CDR2 LQKENI.